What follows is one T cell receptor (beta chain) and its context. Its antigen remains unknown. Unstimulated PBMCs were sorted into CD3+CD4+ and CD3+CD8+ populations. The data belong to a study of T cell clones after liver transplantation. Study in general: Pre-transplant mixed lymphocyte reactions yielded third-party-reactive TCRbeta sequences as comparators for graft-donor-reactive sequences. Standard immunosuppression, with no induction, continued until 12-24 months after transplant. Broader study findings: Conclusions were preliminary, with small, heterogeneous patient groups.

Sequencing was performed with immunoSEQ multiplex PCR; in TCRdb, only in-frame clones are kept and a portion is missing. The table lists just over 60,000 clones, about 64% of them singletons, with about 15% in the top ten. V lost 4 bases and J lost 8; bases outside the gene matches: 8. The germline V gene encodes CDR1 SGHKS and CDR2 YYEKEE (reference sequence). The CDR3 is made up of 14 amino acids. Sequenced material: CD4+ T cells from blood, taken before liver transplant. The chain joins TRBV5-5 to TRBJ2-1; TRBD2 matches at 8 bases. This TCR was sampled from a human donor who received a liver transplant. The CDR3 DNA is TGTGCCAGCAGCCGGCGGACTAGCTCGGATGAGCAGTTCTTC. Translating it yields CASSRRTSSDEQFF.